The 10 T cell receptor beta chains below come from one sample, sequenced in a study of control samples from healthy donors and cancer patients. Sequencing was performed with immunoSEQ multiplex PCR; in TCRdb, only in-frame clones are kept and a portion is missing. This table has about 83,000 clones, 90% to 95% appearing once. Material: blood. Source of these receptors: a man aged 50 to 59 in good health.

In its sample, this clone was seen a few times. The V call is TRBV14, the J call TRBJ1-1; a possible D gene is TRBD1 (5 bases). Between the trimmed V and J ends, which lost 1 base and 10 bases, there was a span of 13 bases. The CDR3 sequence is 13 residues long. Germline CDR1 is SGHDN and CDR2 is FVKESK. This chain's CDR3 is CASSQAQGLGAFF. The CDR3 DNA reads TGTGCCAGCAGCCAAGCCCAGGGTCTCGGAGCTTTCTTT.

The chain is built from TRBV9 and TRBJ1-1; D remains ambiguous. V was cut by 3 bases and J by 6 bases, with 15 bases left in between. This CDR3 comprises 14 residues. CDR1 is SGDLS and CDR2 is YYNGEE in the germline V gene. Written as DNA, the CDR3 is TGTGCCAGCAGCGAAGCAACAGATCCCTCTGAAGCTTTCTTT. Translation: CASSEATDPSEAFF.

The CDR3 protein is CASSYNGRETQYF. Written as DNA, the CDR3 is TGTGCCAGCAGTTATAATGGGAGGGAGACCCAGTACTTC. This chain joins TRBV12-3 or TRBV12-4 and TRBJ2-5; D may be TRBD2 (6 bases). This CDR3 region has 13 residues. The V gene lost 4 bases and the J gene lost 5 bases, with 11 bases spanning the gap.

V and J are TRBV29-1 and TRBJ2-3; perhaps TRBD1 as D (6 bases). CDR1 is SQVTM, CDR2 ANQGSEA, per germline. The CDR3 is 12 residues long. Trimming stripped 0 bases from V and 5 bases from J, with 6 bases between. CDR3 nucleotides: TGCAGCGTTGAAGAGGGACAAGATACGCAGTATTTT. Its translation: CSVEEGQDTQYF.

This chain uses TRBV28 with TRBJ1-2; D is unresolved. Trimming removed 5 bases from V and 4 bases from J, with 14 bases in between. Germline V CDR1 and CDR2: MDHEN, SYDVKM. The CDR3 is made up of 14 amino acids. CDR3 region: CASSLNLLAYGYTF. As DNA, the CDR3 is TGTGCCAGCAGTCTCAACCTGCTGGCCTATGGCTACACCTTC.

The chain recombines TRBV27 with TRBJ1-2; 10 bases agree with TRBD1. The germline gives CDR1 MNHEY, CDR2 SMNVEV (reference sequence). V gave up 6 bases and J gave up 4 bases; unmatched junction bases: 17. The CDR3 is made up of 18 amino acids. CDR3 in DNA: TGTGCCAGCAGCAACTATAGGGACAGGGGCCCTCCCTCCTATGGCTACACCTTC. It encodes CASSNYRDRGPPSYGYTF.

The rearrangement uses TRBV6-5 and TRBJ1-1, with D perhaps matching TRBD1 (5 bases). Germline V CDR1 and CDR2: MNHEY, SVGAGI. The V end was cut by 2 bases, the J end by 3 bases, with 13 bases between. The CDR3 spans 15 residues. CDR3 nucleotides: TGTGCCAGCAGTTACGGTAGGGGACGGGACACTGAAGCTTTCTTT. This gives the protein CASSYGRGRDTEAFF.

This chain uses TRBV24-1 with TRBJ1-5, with D uncertain. The V end lost 1 base, the J end lost 6 bases, and 6 bases lay between the germline ends. The CDR3 is made up of 13 amino acids. The V gene's germline CDR1 is KGHDR and CDR2 SFDVKD. CDR3 amino acids: CATSDFTGQPQHF. In nucleotides, the CDR3 is TGTGCCACCAGTGATTTCACGGGTCAGCCCCAGCATTTT.

The chain links TRBV5-5 to TRBJ1-3; 9 bases agree with TRBD1. This CDR3 is 15 amino acids long. Germline CDR1 reads SGHKS; CDR2 reads YYEKEE (reference sequence). Unmatched junction bases numbered 2, after V lost 4 bases and J lost 0 bases. Here the CDR3 reads CASSQTGGSGNTIYF. For the CDR3, the DNA is TGTGCCAGCAGCCAGACAGGGGGCTCTGGAAACACCATATATTTT. The full variable domain, rest sourced from reference TRBV5-5 and TRBJ1-3, is DAGVTQSPTHLIKTRGQQVTLRCSPISGHKSVSWYQQVLGQGPQFIFQYYEKEERGRGNFPDRFSARQFPNYSSELNVNALLLGDSALYLCASSQTGGSGNTIYFGEGSWLTVV.

The rearrangement links TRBV11-2 to TRBJ1-4; perhaps TRBD1 as D (5 bases). The CDR3 is 14 amino acids. Germline V lookup: CDR1 SGHAT, CDR2 FQNNGV. V lost 6 bases and J 4 bases, leaving 12 bases between the germline ends. The CDR3 region has the DNA TGTGCCAGCAGTCTGACGGGACTTAATGAAAAACTGTTTTTT. Its translation is CASSLTGLNEKLFF.